This T cell receptor beta chain is drawn from a study of blood T cell repertoires in COVID-19. V dropped 2 bases and J dropped 3 bases, with 17 bases sitting between them. The CDR3 runs to 17 residues. Germline V gene sequence: CDR1 LGHNA, CDR2 YNFKEQ. The repertoire was sequenced with immunoSEQ multiplex PCR; TCRdb's copy has only in-frame clones and lacks some. This table has approximately 30,000 clones, 80% to 90% appearing once. The sequence was obtained from a human donor in a cohort sampled during active COVID-19. The chain couples TRBV4-2 to TRBJ2-1; D is perhaps TRBD1 (5 bases). The sample consisted of peripheral blood. The CDR3 loop reads CASSQNPFDSNYNEQFF. The CDR3 nucleotides read TGTGCCAGCAGCCAAAACCCCTTTGACAGCAACTACAATGAGCAGTTCTTC.